This T cell receptor beta chain emerged from a study of blood T cell repertoires in COVID-19 (dated by TCRdb to 2019 to 2021). Regarding the complete study: Samples covering the acute and convalescent phases of COVID-19 were provided by collaborators in the United States, Italy and Spain. A de-identified subject ID, COVID-19 status, age in years and sex were almost always included in the sample metadata. The samples were drawn from two sources: the first 160 participants of the ongoing ImmuneRACE study, and 1,254 subjects contributed by 6 global collaborators. Where available, HLA class I and class II types were obtained from metadata supplied by the sample provider rather than from assay-based typing. The material from the prospective study consisted of cDNA or gDNA derived from T cells, B-cell-depleted T cells, or PBMCs. The repertoires were made available in a free public database intended to serve as a resource for research on the immune response to SARS-CoV-2. Deeply sampled blood TCRbeta repertoires from subjects exposed to, actively infected with, or recovered from COVID-19 were included in the dataset. Overall results and qualifications from the work: Clinical and demographic metadata were provided uncurated, with the amount varying by source and participant.

A word on this clone: It has no known antigen specificity. Base qualities are missing; no much larger clone stands one base away.

Enrolling through a virtual design, the prospective study's participants ranged in age from roughly 18 to 95 years and lived across 20 to 30 United States geographic areas. To assign participants to cohorts, the prospective study relied on clinical history that participants themselves reported in a screening survey and a study questionnaire. Exposed participants had been in contact with someone with a PCR-confirmed or clinician-diagnosed COVID-19 case within 2 weeks of study entry. Each participant in the prospective study had whole blood, serum and a nasopharyngeal or oropharyngeal swab collected by mobile phlebotomists. Over an approximately 2-month period, participants in the prospective study had the option of providing additional blood draws and questionnaires. Before DNA extraction, prospective study blood samples were shipped either frozen or at room temperature. TCRbeta CDR3 regions were amplified from genomic DNA using the immunoSEQ Assay, a bias-controlled multiplex PCR. The published analysis was carried out like this. The number of nucleated cells in each sample was estimated from the amplification of reference gene primers within the assay. To quantify the absolute abundance of each unique TCRbeta CDR3 rearrangement, sequence reads were collapsed and filtered. For each sample, productive Simpson clonality was calculated as the square root of Simpson's diversity index across productive rearrangements. The source is immuneACCESS, and TCRdb retained only in-frame sequences with V and J called. Part of the clones is not carried over; for the studies checked, unresolved V genes explain less than half of this, and the remainder is unexplained. The D gene and trimming were derived from the DNA, and the V and J assignments and clone size from that table. Counted in this sample were about 300,000 clones; roughly 91% of them appeared once. The ten largest account for less than 3% of the sample.

The germline V gene gives CDR1 as SGHTS and CDR2 as YDEGEE. V loses 2 bases of germline sequence and J loses 8 bases, and the interval between the two ends is 14 bases. There are 15 amino acids in the CDR3, from cysteine to phenylalanine inclusive. Kept here is only the CDR3 DNA, which spans 45 bases and is read in frame from base 1. The source is a woman in her forties or fifties who had been exposed to COVID-19. Sequencing input: PBMCs or T cells enriched from blood (not recorded which). The chain joins TRBV5-8 to TRBJ1-6; no D gene call is confident. The CDR3 reads CASSFFGEIYSPLHF. The bases are TGTGCCAGCAGCTTTTTTGGGGAGATTTATTCACCCCTCCACTTT.